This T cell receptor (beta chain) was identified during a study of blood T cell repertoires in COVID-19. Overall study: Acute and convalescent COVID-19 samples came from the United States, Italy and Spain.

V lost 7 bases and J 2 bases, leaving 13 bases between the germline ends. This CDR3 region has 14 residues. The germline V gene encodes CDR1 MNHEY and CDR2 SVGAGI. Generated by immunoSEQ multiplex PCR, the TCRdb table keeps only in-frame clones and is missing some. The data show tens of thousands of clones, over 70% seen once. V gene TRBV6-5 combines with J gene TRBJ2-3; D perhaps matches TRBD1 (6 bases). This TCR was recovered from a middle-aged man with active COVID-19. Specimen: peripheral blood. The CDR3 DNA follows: TGTGCCAGCACCCTACAGGGACCCACAGATACGCAGTATTTT. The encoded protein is CASTLQGPTDTQYF.